Listed below are T cell receptor beta chains from one sample, sequenced in a study of T cell responses to AZD1222 COVID-19 vaccine. Only in-frame clones appear in the TCRdb table, and some are missing; sequencing was by immunoSEQ multiplex PCR. This table holds roughly 100,000 clones, about nine tenths found once. The specimen was peripheral blood, collected on day 0 of AZD1222 vaccination. The receptor set was obtained from an adult in good health. Both conserved end residues are part of each CDR3. The order of the fields is J gene, clone size, V gene, D gene, CDR3 DNA, CDR3 protein. The D gene is left open where the match is weak. Some rows mark clone size as missing; the rest say once, few, many or name a class of expanded clone.

j_call: TRBJ2-7; clone_size: .; v_call: TRBV28; d_call: TRBD1; cdr3_nt: TGTGCCAGCAGTTTAGTCACAGGGGGCGAGCAGTACTTC; cdr3_aa: CASSLVTGGEQYF
j_call: TRBJ1-2; clone_size: .; v_call: TRBV27; d_call: .; cdr3_nt: TGTGCCAGCAGTTTAAGTGGTTGGGGGCAGAGCTATGGCTACACCTTC; cdr3_aa: CASSLSGWGQSYGYTF
j_call: TRBJ2-7; clone_size: .; v_call: TRBV15; d_call: .; cdr3_nt: TGTGCCACCAGCGGATTTGGACTAAACTACGAGCAGTACTTC; cdr3_aa: CATSGFGLNYEQYF
j_call: TRBJ1-1; clone_size: .; v_call: TRBV9; d_call: TRBD1; cdr3_nt: TGTGCCAGCAGCGACCCTCGGGACAGGGCGCACACTGAAGCTTTCTTT; cdr3_aa: CASSDPRDRAHTEAFF
j_call: TRBJ2-7; clone_size: .; v_call: TRBV20-1; d_call: TRBD1; cdr3_nt: TGCAGTGTTGCGACAGGGAAAGAGCAGTACTTC; cdr3_aa: CSVATGKEQYF
j_call: TRBJ1-5; clone_size: .; v_call: TRBV19; d_call: .; cdr3_nt: TGTGCCAGTAGTTCGGGACTAAATCAGCCCCAGCATTTT; cdr3_aa: CASSSGLNQPQHF
j_call: TRBJ2-7; clone_size: .; v_call: TRBV30; d_call: TRBD1; cdr3_nt: TGTGCCTGGGTAGGGACAGGGAGATCGACCTACGAGCAGTACTTC; cdr3_aa: CAWVGTGRSTYEQYF
j_call: TRBJ2-2; clone_size: .; v_call: TRBV28; d_call: .; cdr3_nt: TGTGCCAGCAGTCCGCCGGGGAGAGCCGGGGAGCTGTTTTTT; cdr3_aa: CASSPPGRAGELFF
j_call: TRBJ1-6; clone_size: .; v_call: TRBV5-6; d_call: .; cdr3_nt: TGTGCCAGCAGCCTTCCAGGCTCCTATAATTCACCCCTCCACTTT; cdr3_aa: CASSLPGSYNSPLHF
j_call: TRBJ2-7; clone_size: .; v_call: TRBV15; d_call: .; cdr3_nt: TGTGCCACCAGCAGAGGCCCCTGGGGAGCGCGGTCCTACGAGCAGTACTTC; cdr3_aa: CATSRGPWGARSYEQYF
j_call: TRBJ2-7; clone_size: .; v_call: TRBV7-8; d_call: TRBD1; cdr3_nt: TGTGCCAGTTCAAGGGGGCCCGGTGGGTCCTACGAGCAGTACTTC; cdr3_aa: CASSRGPGGSYEQYF
j_call: TRBJ2-1; clone_size: once; v_call: TRBV7-3; d_call: TRBD1; cdr3_nt: TGTGCCAGCAGCTTAGGACAGGGGGTCGATGAGCAGTTCTTC; cdr3_aa: CASSLGQGVDEQFF
j_call: TRBJ1-4; clone_size: .; v_call: TRBV6-1; d_call: TRBD1; cdr3_nt: TGTGCCAGCAGTGCTCGACAGGGGGCCCAAGGGGCTAATGAAAAACTGTTTTTT; cdr3_aa: CASSARQGAQGANEKLFF
j_call: TRBJ2-3; clone_size: .; v_call: TRBV6-1; d_call: .; cdr3_nt: TGTGCCAGCAGTGAGGCAGGCGATACGCAGTATTTT; cdr3_aa: CASSEAGDTQYF
j_call: TRBJ1-4; clone_size: .; v_call: TRBV2; d_call: .; cdr3_nt: TGTGCCAGCAATCACCCGAGGGGGGGTGAAAAACTGTTTTTT; cdr3_aa: CASNHPRGGEKLFF
j_call: TRBJ1-4; clone_size: .; v_call: TRBV28; d_call: TRBD1; cdr3_nt: TGTGCCAGCAGTTTCTCGGACAGGGCCGAAAAACTGTTTTTT; cdr3_aa: CASSFSDRAEKLFF
j_call: TRBJ1-3; clone_size: .; v_call: TRBV11-2; d_call: .; cdr3_nt: TGTGCCAGCAGCTTTAGACTCCGGGCGGCAGGAAACACCATATATTTT; cdr3_aa: CASSFRLRAAGNTIYF
j_call: TRBJ2-7; clone_size: .; v_call: TRBV15; d_call: .; cdr3_nt: TGTGCCACCAGCAGAGAGGTAGGCGAGCAGTACTTC; cdr3_aa: CATSREVGEQYF
j_call: TRBJ2-5; clone_size: .; v_call: TRBV3-1/TRBV3-2; d_call: TRBD2; cdr3_nt: TGTGCCAGCAGCCTAGTGGCGGGGGTCCAAGAGACCCAGTACTTC; cdr3_aa: CASSLVAGVQETQYF
j_call: TRBJ2-3; clone_size: .; v_call: TRBV7-3; d_call: .; cdr3_nt: TGTGCCAGCAGCTTAATCGGAGCGACTAGCACAGATACGCAGTATTTT; cdr3_aa: CASSLIGATSTDTQYF
j_call: TRBJ1-2; clone_size: .; v_call: TRBV12-3/TRBV12-4; d_call: TRBD1; cdr3_nt: TGTGCCAGCAGTTTGGACAGGTACTATGGCTACACCTTC; cdr3_aa: CASSLDRYYGYTF
j_call: TRBJ2-6; clone_size: .; v_call: TRBV30; d_call: .; cdr3_nt: TGTGCCTGGGTGAGTCGTGCTGGGGCCAACGTCCTGACTTTC; cdr3_aa: CAWVSRAGANVLTF
j_call: TRBJ2-7; clone_size: .; v_call: TRBV11-2; d_call: .; cdr3_nt: TGTGCCAGCAGCTCTGCGTACGAGCAGTACTTC; cdr3_aa: CASSSAYEQYF
j_call: TRBJ1-6; clone_size: .; v_call: TRBV25-1; d_call: .; cdr3_nt: TGTGCCAGCAGACAGGGAAATTCACCCCTCCACTTT; cdr3_aa: CASRQGNSPLHF
j_call: TRBJ2-7; clone_size: .; v_call: TRBV5-4; d_call: .; cdr3_nt: TGTGCCAGCAGCTTGGAGTCGTTCCCTTACGAGCAGTACTTC; cdr3_aa: CASSLESFPYEQYF
j_call: TRBJ2-7; clone_size: .; v_call: TRBV18; d_call: .; cdr3_nt: TGTGCCAGCTCGCCCCCGGTTAAGCGGAACGAGCAGTACTTC; cdr3_aa: CASSPPVKRNEQYF
j_call: TRBJ2-1; clone_size: .; v_call: TRBV18; d_call: TRBD2; cdr3_nt: TGTGCCAGCTCACCCCCAGGCGGGAGCTCCTACAATGAGCAGTTCTTC; cdr3_aa: CASSPPGGSSYNEQFF
j_call: TRBJ2-1; clone_size: .; v_call: TRBV7-9; d_call: TRBD2; cdr3_nt: TGTGCCAGCAGCCCCAGGACTAGCGGCGAGCAGTTCTTC; cdr3_aa: CASSPRTSGEQFF
j_call: TRBJ1-1; clone_size: .; v_call: TRBV2; d_call: .; cdr3_nt: TGTGCCAGCAGTGTTGGGCGGTTGAACACTGAAGCTTTCTTT; cdr3_aa: CASSVGRLNTEAFF
j_call: TRBJ2-7; clone_size: .; v_call: TRBV15; d_call: .; cdr3_nt: TGTGCCACCAGCAGGGGCTACGAGCAGTACTTC; cdr3_aa: CATSRGYEQYF
j_call: TRBJ1-5; clone_size: .; v_call: TRBV5-6; d_call: .; cdr3_nt: TGTGCCAGCAGCCCGGGGGGCGAGCCCCAGCATTTT; cdr3_aa: CASSPGGEPQHF
j_call: TRBJ1-2; clone_size: .; v_call: TRBV19; d_call: .; cdr3_nt: TGTGCCAGTAGTATAGCCCTCCTTTGGGACTATGGCTACACCTTC; cdr3_aa: CASSIALLWDYGYTF
j_call: TRBJ2-7; clone_size: .; v_call: TRBV10-3; d_call: .; cdr3_nt: TGTGCCATCAGTGAGTCGCTTGCGGGGAGCCCCTACGAGCAGTACTTC; cdr3_aa: CAISESLAGSPYEQYF
j_call: TRBJ2-7; clone_size: .; v_call: TRBV30; d_call: .; cdr3_nt: TGTGCCTGGGGACACAACTACGAGCAGTACTTC; cdr3_aa: CAWGHNYEQYF
j_call: TRBJ2-1; clone_size: .; v_call: TRBV7-9; d_call: TRBD2; cdr3_nt: TGTGCCAGCAGCTTCGTCCCGGGACTAGAAGCGAGTGAGCAGTTCTTC; cdr3_aa: CASSFVPGLEASEQFF
j_call: TRBJ2-3; clone_size: many; v_call: TRBV6-4; d_call: TRBD2; cdr3_nt: TGTGCCAGCAGCGGTACTAGCGGAGCCACAGATACGCAGTATTTT; cdr3_aa: CASSGTSGATDTQYF
j_call: TRBJ2-4; clone_size: .; v_call: TRBV28; d_call: TRBD2; cdr3_nt: TGTGCCAGCAGTTTATTTCTAGCGGGAGCCAAAAACATTCAGTACTTC; cdr3_aa: CASSLFLAGAKNIQYF
j_call: TRBJ1-3; clone_size: .; v_call: TRBV28; d_call: TRBD1; cdr3_nt: TGTGCCAGCAGAACGGACAGGGGAAACACCATATATTTT; cdr3_aa: CASRTDRGNTIYF
j_call: TRBJ1-5; clone_size: .; v_call: TRBV30; d_call: .; cdr3_nt: TGTGCCTGGAGTGTAGGCGCGGCAGGCTATGGGCCCCAGCATTTT; cdr3_aa: CAWSVGAAGYGPQHF
j_call: TRBJ1-5; clone_size: .; v_call: TRBV19; d_call: TRBD1; cdr3_nt: TGTGCCAGTAGTTTAACCGGGACAGGCAATCAGCCCCAGCATTTT; cdr3_aa: CASSLTGTGNQPQHF
j_call: TRBJ1-2; clone_size: .; v_call: TRBV6-6; d_call: .; cdr3_nt: TGTGCCAGCACCTCAGGTGCGGGTGGCTACACCTTC; cdr3_aa: CASTSGAGGYTF
j_call: TRBJ1-1; clone_size: .; v_call: TRBV7-3; d_call: .; cdr3_nt: TGTGCCAGCAGCTTAAGGGCGGCCAACACTGAAGCTTTCTTT; cdr3_aa: CASSLRAANTEAFF
j_call: TRBJ1-4; clone_size: .; v_call: TRBV19; d_call: .; cdr3_nt: TGTGCCAGTAGCACGGGACCGTCTAATGAAAAACTGTTTTTT; cdr3_aa: CASSTGPSNEKLFF
j_call: TRBJ2-7; clone_size: .; v_call: TRBV5-6; d_call: .; cdr3_nt: TGTGCCAGCAGCCTGGCTCAGGGGACTGCCTCCTACGAGCAGTACTTC; cdr3_aa: CASSLAQGTASYEQYF
j_call: TRBJ2-7; clone_size: few; v_call: TRBV5-1; d_call: .; cdr3_nt: TGCGCCAGCAGCTTAAAGCGGAGCTACGAGCAGTACTTC; cdr3_aa: CASSLKRSYEQYF
j_call: TRBJ2-3; clone_size: .; v_call: TRBV5-1; d_call: .; cdr3_nt: TGCGCCAGCAGCCCCGGGACCCACCGAGATACGCAGTATTTT; cdr3_aa: CASSPGTHRDTQYF
j_call: TRBJ2-3; clone_size: .; v_call: TRBV28; d_call: .; cdr3_nt: TGTGCCAGCAGTTCAATCAGACTAGTGGGCGGCACAGATACGCAGTATTTT; cdr3_aa: CASSSIRLVGGTDTQYF
j_call: TRBJ2-7; clone_size: .; v_call: TRBV27; d_call: TRBD1; cdr3_nt: TGTGCCAGCAGTTGGACAGGGATAGCCTACGAGCAGTACTTC; cdr3_aa: CASSWTGIAYEQYF
j_call: TRBJ2-1; clone_size: .; v_call: TRBV28; d_call: TRBD1; cdr3_nt: TGTGCCCTCAGTCCCAGTTTGGGGGCAGGGGGCTCGGGTGAGCAGTTCTTC; cdr3_aa: CALSPSLGAGGSGEQFF
j_call: TRBJ1-4; clone_size: .; v_call: TRBV5-1; d_call: TRBD1; cdr3_nt: TGCGCCAGCAGCTTTGGAACCGGGACAGGGACTAATGAAAAACTGTTTTTT; cdr3_aa: CASSFGTGTGTNEKLFF
j_call: TRBJ1-3; clone_size: .; v_call: TRBV12-5; d_call: .; cdr3_nt: TGTGCTAGTGCCGAGGGAGGGTATAGAGCCACCATATATTTT; cdr3_aa: CASAEGGYRATIYF
j_call: TRBJ2-1; clone_size: .; v_call: TRBV9; d_call: TRBD1; cdr3_nt: TGTGCCAGCAGCGTTACCGACAGGGCCCGCAATGAGCAGTTCTTC; cdr3_aa: CASSVTDRARNEQFF
j_call: TRBJ1-5; clone_size: once; v_call: TRBV5-1; d_call: .; cdr3_nt: TGCGCCAGCAGCTTATCAGGGTTCAGCAATCAGCCCCAGCATTTT; cdr3_aa: CASSLSGFSNQPQHF
j_call: TRBJ2-3; clone_size: .; v_call: TRBV2; d_call: .; cdr3_nt: TGTGCCAGCAGCGAAGATACGCAGTATTTT; cdr3_aa: CASSEDTQYF